These 6 T cell receptor beta chains share one sample of origin, sequenced in a study of cytomegalovirus exposure and HLA in healthy donors (dated by TCRdb to about 2017). Library preparation employed the immunoSEQ multiplex PCR assay. For the multiplex PCR, a mixture combining 60 forward primers for TCR Vbeta segments and 13 reverse primers for TCR Jbeta segments was used. TCRdb limited this immuneACCESS table to in-frame rearrangements with V and J called. A share of clones is missing; checked studies link under half to unresolved V genes, and the rest is unexplained. The sample yields about 38,000 clones; about 66% were counted once. In total, the top ten clones hold around 18% of the sample. Specimen: PBMCs. The receptors shown here come from a man in his fifties or sixties in good health and CMV-seropositive.

In this sample, this clone turned up once. This chain joins TRBV28 and TRBJ1-6; D unresolved. From germline, CDR1 is MDHEN and CDR2 SYDVKM. The CDR3 has 16 residues. Trimming took 2 bases from V and 8 from J, leaving 16 bases between them. CDR3 in amino acids: CASSLRPSRGYSPLHF. The CDR3 nucleotides read TGTGCCAGCAGTTTACGCCCGAGCAGAGGTTATTCACCCCTCCACTTT.

For the CDR3, the DNA is TGCGCCAGCAGCCAAGCTACTCTAGGGCAGGGTGATTCACCCCTCCACTTT. This sequence encodes CASSQATLGQGDSPLHF. The chain is built from TRBV4-1 and TRBJ1-6, with D possibly TRBD1 on 5 matching bases. There are 17 residues in the CDR3. Trimming shortened V by 1 base and J by 8 bases, and 18 bases separated the two germline ends. Per the germline V gene, CDR1 is MGHRA and CDR2 is YSYEKL.

The chain carries TRBV5-1 and TRBJ2-2; TRBD1 matches at 8 bases. The germline CDR1 and CDR2 sequences are SGHRS and YFSETQ. The CDR3 sequence is 16 residues long. Germline trimming cut 3 bases from V and 7 bases from J; bases unmatched to any gene: 11. The CDR3 reads CASSSNGQGRVGELFF. The CDR3 bases are TGCGCCAGCAGCTCCAACGGACAGGGCAGGGTCGGGGAGCTGTTTTTT.

V is TRBV12-5 and J is TRBJ2-1, with 8 bases matching TRBD1. This CDR3 is built from 16 residues. In germline, CDR1 is LGHNT, CDR2 FRNRAP. The ends lost 1 base at V and 7 bases at J; junction bases unmatched: 9. As DNA, the CDR3 is TGTGCTAGTGGTTTGGGGACAGGGTTCCTGCATAATGAGCAGTTCTTC. The encoded protein is CASGLGTGFLHNEQFF. Drawing the rest from reference TRBV12-5 and TRBJ2-1, the complete variable domain is DARVTQTPRHKVTEMGQEVTMRCQPILGHNTVFWYRQTMMQGLELLAYFRNRAPLDDSGMPKDRFSAEMPDATLATLKIQPSEPRDSAVYFCASGLGTGFLHNEQFFGPGTRLTVL.

This rearrangement joins TRBV7-3 to TRBJ2-7; TRBD1 might be the D (6 bases). Trimming removed 5 bases at V and 6 bases at J, with 14 bases between. The CDR3 is 13 residues long. The germline V gene encodes CDR1 SGHTA and CDR2 FQGTGA. CDR3 protein: CASSAQQGAEQYF. The DNA of the CDR3 is TGTGCCAGCAGCGCCCAACAGGGAGCCGAGCAGTACTTC.

The V and J genes are TRBV7-3 and TRBJ1-3, with 8 bases fitting TRBD1. The V and J ends lost 8 bases and 4 bases, in that order; junction bases with no gene match: 4. This CDR3 spans 13 amino acids. The germline V gene encodes CDR1 SGHTA and CDR2 FQGTGA. CDR3 in DNA: TGTGCCAGCGCCAGGGGGCCAGGAAACACCATATATTTT. Encoded protein: CASARGPGNTIYF.